The next 23 T cell receptor beta chains were all read from a single sample in a study of shared clonotypes between healthy human individuals. The assay was immunoSEQ multiplex PCR, and TCRdb's table has in-frame clones only and misses some. In the table there are about 560,000 clones, roughly 79% of which are singletons. The sample consisted of PBMCs. Receptor source: a woman between 40 and 50 years old in good health. Some clones in this sample may be carry-over from other donors' samples.

V and J are TRBV28 and TRBJ1-2, with TRBD1 matching over 12 bases. There are 15 residues in the CDR3. Germline assignment: CDR1 MDHEN and CDR2 SYDVKM. V lost 6 bases and J lost 2; bases outside the gene matches: 4. The CDR3 DNA is TGTGCCAGCAGGAGAGGGACAGGGGGCAACTATGGCTACACCTTC. Protein sequence: CASRRGTGGNYGYTF.

Note on this clone: A far larger clone is a single base away, which makes a read error likely. V gene TRBV30 combines with J gene TRBJ2-2, with 10 bases fitting TRBD2. CDR1 and CDR2 (germline): GTSNPN, SVGIG (reference sequence). This CDR3 region has 15 residues. Unmatched junction bases numbered 7, after V lost 2 bases and J lost 7 bases. CDR3 loop: CAWSSGRASDGELFF. DNA for the CDR3: TGTGCCTGGAGTAGCGGGAGGGCCTCAGACGGGGAGCTGTTTTTT. Supplemented by reference TRBV30 and TRBJ2-2, the full variable domain reads SQTIHQWPATLVQPVGSPLSLECTVEGTSNPNLYWYRQAAGRGLQLLFYSVGIGQISSEVPQNLSASRPQDRQFILSSKKLLLSDSGFYLCAWSSGRASDGELFFGEGSRLTVL.

This clone was detected many times. V is TRBV30 and J is TRBJ2-4, with 9 bases aligning to TRBD2. The CDR3 loop spans 12 amino acids. Unmatched junction bases numbered 1, after V lost 2 bases and J lost 8 bases. Germline V CDR1 and CDR2: GTSNPN, SVGIG (reference sequence). The CDR3 is CAWSRTSDIQYF. The CDR3 DNA is TGTGCCTGGAGTAGGACTAGCGACATTCAGTACTTC.

The chain employs TRBV4-3 and TRBJ1-2, with no clear D. V lost 0 bases, J lost 4 bases, and 12 bases lay in between. Per germline, CDR1 LGHNA and CDR2 YSLEER. The CDR3 is 15 amino acids. CDR3 nucleotide sequence: TGCGCCAGCAGCCAAGATGCGGAGACGACCTATGGCTACACCTTC. It is translated as CASSQDAETTYGYTF.

CDR3 sequence: CSAHRDTGNEQFF. The DNA of the CDR3 is TGCAGCGCCCACCGGGACACGGGCAATGAGCAGTTCTTC. The V call is TRBV29-1, the J call TRBJ2-1; perhaps TRBD1 as D (6 bases). The ends were cut back, 7 bases at V and 6 bases at J, with 16 bases in the middle. The CDR3 covers 13 residues. Per germline, CDR1 SQVTM and CDR2 ANQGSEA.

This sequence joins TRBV2 and TRBJ2-2, with a tentative D call TRBD2 (6 bases). Germline V gene data show CDR1 as SNHLY and CDR2 as FYNNEI. The CDR3 length is 15 residues. Trimming took 7 bases from V and 0 from J, leaving 12 bases between them. The CDR3 spells CASTPAGPNTGELFF. The CDR3 DNA follows: TGTGCCAGCACCCCGGCGGGGCCGAACACCGGGGAGCTGTTTTTT.

This clone was seen more than once but under ten times. This may be a read error, as it is one base from a much larger clone. The chain carries TRBV7-9 and TRBJ1-1, with D tentatively TRBD1 (6 bases). Germline-derived CDR1 and CDR2 are SEHNR and FQNEAQ (reference sequence). This CDR3 region has 13 residues. Trimming took off 5 bases at V and 8 bases at J, with 15 bases between the two ends. The CDR3 protein is CASSPGWGLEAFF. Here the CDR3 DNA reads TGTGCCAGCAGCCCTGGGTGGGGGCTGGAAGCTTTCTTT.

The V and J genes are TRBV28 and TRBJ2-7; 8 nucleotides match TRBD2. This CDR3 has 14 amino acids. Germline V CDR1 and CDR2: MDHEN, SYDVKM. The V gene end was trimmed by 8 bases and the J gene end by 3 bases; junction bases not matched to a gene: 9. CDR3 sequence (DNA): TGTGCCAGCCTCCCAGGACTAGCCCTCTACGAGCAGTACTTC. This translates into CASLPGLALYEQYF.

The chain carries TRBV28 and TRBJ1-4, with D unresolved. Trimming removed 3 bases at V and 10 bases at J, with 9 bases between. Looked up from germline, CDR1 is MDHEN and CDR2 is SYDVKM. The CDR3 length is 12 residues. The CDR3 DNA sequence: TGTGCCAGCAGTTTGCCCCGCCTAAAACTGTTTTTT. Translation gives CASSLPRLKLFF.

This sequence joins TRBV2 and TRBJ1-2, with TRBD1 matching 10 bases. Trimming at V came to 6 bases and at J to 8 bases, leaving 12 bases not matched to a gene. The CDR3 sequence is 15 residues long. Germline CDR1 reads SNHLY; CDR2 reads FYNNEI. Here the CDR3 reads CASRVGLGQGNGYTF. The CDR3 region has the DNA TGTGCCAGCAGGGTCGGCCTGGGACAGGGGAACGGCTACACCTTC.

This chain joins TRBV15 and TRBJ2-7; D is uncertain. The length of the CDR3 is 14 residues. The germline V and J ends were trimmed by 0 bases and 5 bases, with 11 bases remaining between them. Germline CDR1 LNHNV, CDR2 YYDKDF (reference sequence). The CDR3 region is CATSRDIPLDEQYF. The DNA for the CDR3 is TGTGCCACCAGCAGAGATATCCCCCTTGACGAGCAGTACTTC. The variable domain in full, with the rest retrieved from reference TRBV15 and TRBJ2-7, is DAMVIQNPRYQVTQFGKPVTLSCSQTLNHNVMYWYQQKSSQAPKLLFHYYDKDFNNEADTPDNFQSRRPNTSFCFLDIRSPGLGDTAMYLCATSRDIPLDEQYFGPGTRLTVT.

The chain employs TRBV18 and TRBJ2-7; 10 nucleotides align to TRBD1. The CDR3 has 14 residues. CDR1 is KGHSH, CDR2 LQKENI, per germline. Unmatched junction bases numbered 5, after V lost 3 bases and J lost 6 bases. The CDR3: CASSPGTGAREQYF. CDR3 nucleotides: TGTGCCAGCTCACCCGGGACAGGGGCGCGCGAGCAGTACTTC.

This chain connects TRBV11-3 to TRBJ2-1; 9 bases are a match to TRBD1. After removal of 3 bases from V and 4 bases from J, the junction contained 16 bases not matched to a gene. CDR1 is SGHNT, CDR2 YENEEA, per germline. The CDR3 is 19 residues long. CDR3 sequence: CASSFSGQGVATGYNEQFF. CDR3 DNA sequence: TGTGCCAGCAGCTTCTCGGGACAGGGTGTGGCGACGGGTTACAATGAGCAGTTCTTC.

The rearrangement uses TRBV10-1 and TRBJ2-5, with TRBD2 as a possible D gene (6 bases). The J call may be faulty, since TRBJ2-7 better matches the DNA end. This CDR3 has 13 residues. Germline V lookup: CDR1 WNHNN, CDR2 SYGVQD (reference sequence). CDR3 nucleotide sequence: TGCGCCAGCAGTAGCGGGTTGGGGTACGAGCAGTACTTC. Residues: CASSSGLGYEQYF.

The rearrangement joins TRBV7-9 to TRBJ2-3; TRBD2 is a possible D gene (5 bases). Germline CDR1 SEHNR, CDR2 FQNEAQ (reference sequence). Trimming stripped 6 bases from V and 2 bases from J, with 12 bases between. There are 14 residues in the CDR3. This CDR3 reads CASRGRVNTDTQYF. The DNA for the CDR3 is TGTGCCAGCAGAGGGCGGGTCAACACAGATACGCAGTATTTT.

V and J are TRBV29-1 and TRBJ1-3; perhaps TRBD1 as D (6 bases). Germline lookup yields CDR1 SQVTM and CDR2 ANQGSEA. V was pared by 6 bases and J by 0 bases, with 6 bases between. The CDR3 runs 12 residues. CDR3 coding DNA: TGCAGCGTCAGGGGCTCTGGAAACACCATATATTTT. Protein sequence: CSVRGSGNTIYF. The full variable domain, rest sourced from reference TRBV29-1 and TRBJ1-3, is SAVISQKPSRDICQRGTSLTIQCQVDSQVTMMFWYRQQPGQSLTLIATANQGSEATYESGFVIDKFPISRPNLTFSTLTVSNMSPEDSSIYLCSVRGSGNTIYFGEGSWLTVV.

The rearrangement joins TRBV30 to TRBJ1-2; D ambiguous. The germline V gene encodes CDR1 GTSNPN and CDR2 SVGIG (reference sequence). The CDR3 covers 13 residues. Between the trimmed V and J ends, which lost 3 bases and 8 bases, there was a span of 16 bases. The CDR3, as DNA: TGTGCCTGGAGGGTTTCGGGGTTCTGGGGCTACACCTTC. Protein sequence: CAWRVSGFWGYTF.

As to this clone: The same CDR3 also results from other DNA sequences found in this sample. The chain recombines TRBV27 with TRBJ2-7; perhaps TRBD2 as D (6 bases). The CDR3 covers 11 residues. Trimming pared 4 bases from V and 6 bases from J, leaving 7 bases between. Per germline, CDR1 MNHEY and CDR2 SMNVEV (reference sequence). The CDR3 region is CASSSGGEQYF. As DNA, the CDR3 is TGTGCCAGCAGTTCCGGGGGCGAGCAGTACTTC.

This clone was seen repeatedly, ten times or more. V usage is TRBV6-6 and J usage is TRBJ2-5; D gene unclear. Trimming stripped 6 bases from V and 5 bases from J, with 7 bases between. The CDR3 sequence is 11 residues long. The germline V gene has CDR1 MNHNY and CDR2 SVGAGI (reference sequence). In nucleotides, the CDR3 is TGTGCCAGCAGCCCCTCGGAGACCCAGTACTTC. Encoded protein: CASSPSETQYF.

This clone has only one observation. This chain connects TRBV2 to TRBJ2-2; 13 bases are a match to TRBD2. Trimming took 6 bases from V and 7 from J; bases not matched to a gene: 11. The germline V gene has CDR1 SNHLY and CDR2 FYNNEI. The CDR3 consists of 17 residues. CDR3 nucleotide sequence: TGTGCCAGCAGCGGACTAGCGGGAGTATGGGCCGGCGGGGAGCTGTTTTTT. Residues: CASSGLAGVWAGGELFF. The full variable domain, with the rest looked up from reference TRBV2 and TRBJ2-2, is EPEVTQTPSHQVTQMGQEVILRCVPISNHLYFYWYRQILGQKVEFLVSFYNNEISEKSEIFDDQFSVERPDGSNFTLKIRSTKLEDSAMYFCASSGLAGVWAGGELFFGEGSRLTVL.

On this clone itself: A far larger clone is only one base removed, so a read error is likely. The genes are TRBV27 and TRBJ1-4, with D possibly TRBD1 on 6 matching bases. Germline CDR1 MNHEY, CDR2 SMNVEV (reference sequence). V shed 2 bases and J shed 4 bases, with 8 bases lying between them. The CDR3 length is 14 residues. The CDR3 sequence is CASSLTDSNEKLFF. CDR3 DNA: TGTGCCAGCAGTTTAACGGACAGTAATGAAAAACTGTTTTTT.

The V and J genes are TRBV5-1 and TRBJ2-1, with D hard to call. V was shortened by 2 bases and J by 1 base, with 10 bases between the two germline ends. The CDR3 is made up of 15 amino acids. Germline V gene sequence: CDR1 SGHRS, CDR2 YFSETQ. The CDR3 DNA follows: TGCGCCAGCAGCTTAACCGGGCCTTCCTACAATGAGCAGTTCTTC. Amino acid sequence: CASSLTGPSYNEQFF.

The table lists this clone with a count of one. The chain couples TRBV7-2 to TRBJ2-2; D unclear. V lost 1 base and J lost 7, with 4 bases in between. The CDR3 length is 12 residues. In germline, CDR1 is SGHTA, CDR2 FQGNSA. CDR3 in DNA: TGTGCCAGCAGCTTAGATTACGGGGAGCTGTTTTTT. Its translation is CASSLDYGELFF.